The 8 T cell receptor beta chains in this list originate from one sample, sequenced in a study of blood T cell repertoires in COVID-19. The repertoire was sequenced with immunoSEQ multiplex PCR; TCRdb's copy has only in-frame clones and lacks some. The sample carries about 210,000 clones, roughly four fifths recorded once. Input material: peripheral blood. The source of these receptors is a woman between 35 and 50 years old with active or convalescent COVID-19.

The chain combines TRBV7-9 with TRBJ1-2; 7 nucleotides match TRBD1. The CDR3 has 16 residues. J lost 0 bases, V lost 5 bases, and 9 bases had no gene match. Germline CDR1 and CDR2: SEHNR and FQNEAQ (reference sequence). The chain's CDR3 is CASSPVTGTPNYGYTF. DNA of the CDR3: TGTGCCAGCAGCCCGGTGACAGGGACTCCTAACTATGGCTACACCTTC. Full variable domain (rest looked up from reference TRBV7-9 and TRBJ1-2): DTGVSQNPRHKITKRGQNVTFRCDPISEHNRLYWYRQTLGQGPEFLTYFQNEAQLEKSRLLSDRFSAERPKGSFSTLEIQRTEQGDSAMYLCASSPVTGTPNYGYTFGSGTRLTVV.

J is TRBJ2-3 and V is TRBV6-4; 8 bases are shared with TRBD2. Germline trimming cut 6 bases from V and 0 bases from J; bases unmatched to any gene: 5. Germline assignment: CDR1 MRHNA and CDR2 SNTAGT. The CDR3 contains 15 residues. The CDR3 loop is CASSFTSGSTDTQYF. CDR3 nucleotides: TGTGCCAGCAGCTTTACTAGCGGTAGCACAGATACGCAGTATTTT.

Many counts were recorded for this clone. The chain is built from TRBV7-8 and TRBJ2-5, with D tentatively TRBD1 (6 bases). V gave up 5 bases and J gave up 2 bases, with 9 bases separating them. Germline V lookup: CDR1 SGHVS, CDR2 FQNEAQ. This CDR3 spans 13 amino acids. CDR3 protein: CASSRGQQETQYF. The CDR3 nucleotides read TGTGCCAGCAGCAGAGGACAGCAAGAGACCCAGTACTTC. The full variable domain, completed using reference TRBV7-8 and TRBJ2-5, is GAGVSQSPRYKVAKRGQDVALRCDPISGHVSLFWYQQALGQGPEFLTYFQNEAQLDKSGLPSDRFFAERPEGSVSTLKIQRTQQEDSAVYLCASSRGQQETQYFGPGTRLLVL.

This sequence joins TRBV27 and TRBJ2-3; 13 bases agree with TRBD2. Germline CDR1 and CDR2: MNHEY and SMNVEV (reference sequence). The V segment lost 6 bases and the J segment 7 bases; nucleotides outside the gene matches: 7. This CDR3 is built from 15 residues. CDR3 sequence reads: CASSPGLAGRNTQYF. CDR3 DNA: TGTGCCAGCAGCCCGGGACTAGCGGGAAGGAATACGCAGTATTTT.

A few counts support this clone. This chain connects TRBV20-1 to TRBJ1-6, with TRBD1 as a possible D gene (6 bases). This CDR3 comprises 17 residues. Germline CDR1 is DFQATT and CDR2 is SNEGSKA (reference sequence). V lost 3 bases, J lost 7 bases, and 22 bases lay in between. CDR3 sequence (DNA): TGCAGTGCTAGTGGTGCCAGGGGAGCGGTTGGGAATTCACCCCTCCACTTT. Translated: CSASGARGAVGNSPLHF.

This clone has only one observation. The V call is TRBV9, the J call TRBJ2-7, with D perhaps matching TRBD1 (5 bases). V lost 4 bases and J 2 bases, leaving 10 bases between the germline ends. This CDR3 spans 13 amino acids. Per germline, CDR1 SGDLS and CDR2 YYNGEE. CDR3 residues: CASSPQGAYEQYF. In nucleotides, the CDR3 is TGTGCCAGCAGCCCCCAGGGTGCCTACGAGCAGTACTTC.

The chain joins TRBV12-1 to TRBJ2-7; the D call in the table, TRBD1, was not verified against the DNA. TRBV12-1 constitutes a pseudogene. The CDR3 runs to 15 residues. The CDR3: CASSLRGQGLYEQYF. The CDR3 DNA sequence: TGTGCCAGCAGCCTAAGGGGGCAAGGCTTATACGAGCAGTACTTC.

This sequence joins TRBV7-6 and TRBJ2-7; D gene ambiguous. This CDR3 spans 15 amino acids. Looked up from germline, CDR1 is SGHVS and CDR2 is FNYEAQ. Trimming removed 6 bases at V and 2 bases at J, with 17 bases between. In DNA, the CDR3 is TGTGCCAGCAGTATAGCCGCTATCCCGACCTACGAGCAGTACTTC. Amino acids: CASSIAAIPTYEQYF.